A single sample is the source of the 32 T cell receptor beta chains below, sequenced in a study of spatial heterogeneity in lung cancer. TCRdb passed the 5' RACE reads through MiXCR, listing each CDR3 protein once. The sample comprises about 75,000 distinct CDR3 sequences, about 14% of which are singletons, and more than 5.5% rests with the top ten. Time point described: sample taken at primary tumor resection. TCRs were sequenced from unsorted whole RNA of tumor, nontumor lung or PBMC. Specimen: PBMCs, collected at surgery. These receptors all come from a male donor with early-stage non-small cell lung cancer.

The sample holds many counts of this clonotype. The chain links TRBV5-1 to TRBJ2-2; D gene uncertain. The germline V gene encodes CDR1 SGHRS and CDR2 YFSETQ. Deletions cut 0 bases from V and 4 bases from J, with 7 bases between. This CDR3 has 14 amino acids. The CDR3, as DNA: TGCGCCAGCAGCTTGGTACAGCTCACCGGGGAGCTGTTTTTT. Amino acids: CASSLVQLTGELFF.

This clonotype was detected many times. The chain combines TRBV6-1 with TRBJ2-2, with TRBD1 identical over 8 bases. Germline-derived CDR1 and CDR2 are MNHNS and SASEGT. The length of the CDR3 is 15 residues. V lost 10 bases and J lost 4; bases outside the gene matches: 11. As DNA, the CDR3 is TGTGCCACGCCCAGGACAGGGATTAGCACCGGGGAGCTGTTTTTT. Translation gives CATPRTGISTGELFF.

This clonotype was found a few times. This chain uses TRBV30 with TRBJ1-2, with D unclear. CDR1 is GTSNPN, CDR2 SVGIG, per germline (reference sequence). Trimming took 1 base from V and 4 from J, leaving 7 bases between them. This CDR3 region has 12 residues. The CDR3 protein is CAWSGFSYGYTF. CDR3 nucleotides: TGTGCCTGGAGTGGATTTAGCTATGGCTACACCTTC.

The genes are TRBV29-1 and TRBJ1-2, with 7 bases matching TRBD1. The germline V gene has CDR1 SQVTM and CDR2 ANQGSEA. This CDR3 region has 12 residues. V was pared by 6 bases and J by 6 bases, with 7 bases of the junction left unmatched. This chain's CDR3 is CSVAGTDHGYTF. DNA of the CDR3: TGCAGCGTAGCCGGGACAGATCATGGCTACACCTTC.

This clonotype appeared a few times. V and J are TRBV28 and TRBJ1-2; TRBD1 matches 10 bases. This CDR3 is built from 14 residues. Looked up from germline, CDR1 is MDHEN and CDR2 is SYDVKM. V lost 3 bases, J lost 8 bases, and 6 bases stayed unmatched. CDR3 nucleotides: TGTGCCAGCAGTTTTAGGGACAGGGGAGGAGGCTACACCTTC. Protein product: CASSFRDRGGGYTF.

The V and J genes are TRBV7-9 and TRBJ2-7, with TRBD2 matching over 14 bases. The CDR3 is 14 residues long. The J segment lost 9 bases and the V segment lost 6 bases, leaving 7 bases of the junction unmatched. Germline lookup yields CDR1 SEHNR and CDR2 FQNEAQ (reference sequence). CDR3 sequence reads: CASRSGTSGSGQYF. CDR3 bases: TGTGCCAGCAGATCCGGGACTAGCGGGAGCGGGCAGTACTTC.

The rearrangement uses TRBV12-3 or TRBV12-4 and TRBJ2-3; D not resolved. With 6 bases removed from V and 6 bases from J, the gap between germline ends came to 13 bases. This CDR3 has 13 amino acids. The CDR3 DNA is TGTGCCAGCAGACCAGGTTACGGGGATACGCAGTATTTT. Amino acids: CASRPGYGDTQYF.

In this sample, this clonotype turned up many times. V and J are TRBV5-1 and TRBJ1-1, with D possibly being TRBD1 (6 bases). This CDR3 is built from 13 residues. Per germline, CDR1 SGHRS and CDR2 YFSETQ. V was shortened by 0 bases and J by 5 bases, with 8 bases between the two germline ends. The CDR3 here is CASSLDQGTEAFF. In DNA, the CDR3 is TGCGCCAGCAGCTTGGACCAGGGGACTGAAGCTTTCTTT.

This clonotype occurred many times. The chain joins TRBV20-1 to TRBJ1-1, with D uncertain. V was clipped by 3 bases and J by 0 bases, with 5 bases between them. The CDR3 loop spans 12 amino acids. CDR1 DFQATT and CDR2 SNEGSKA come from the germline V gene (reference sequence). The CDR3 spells CSARLMNTEAFF. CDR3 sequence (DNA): TGCAGTGCTAGGCTTATGAACACTGAAGCTTTCTTT.

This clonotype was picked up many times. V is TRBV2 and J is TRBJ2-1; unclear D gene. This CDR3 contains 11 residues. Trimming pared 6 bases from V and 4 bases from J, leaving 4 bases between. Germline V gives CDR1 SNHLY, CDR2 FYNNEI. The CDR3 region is CASSPYNEQFF. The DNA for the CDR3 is TGTGCCAGCAGCCCGTACAATGAGCAGTTCTTC.

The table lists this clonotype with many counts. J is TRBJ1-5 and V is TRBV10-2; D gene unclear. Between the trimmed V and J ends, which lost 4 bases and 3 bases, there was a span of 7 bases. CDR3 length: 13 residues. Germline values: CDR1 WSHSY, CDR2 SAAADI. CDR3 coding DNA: TGCGCCAGCAGTGGGGTGCTCAATCAGCCCCAGCATTTT. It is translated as CASSGVLNQPQHF.

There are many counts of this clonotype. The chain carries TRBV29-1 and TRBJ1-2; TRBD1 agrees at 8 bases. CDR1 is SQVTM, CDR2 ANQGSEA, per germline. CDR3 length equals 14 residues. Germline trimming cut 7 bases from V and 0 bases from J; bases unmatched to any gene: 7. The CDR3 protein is CSAAPGQANYGYTF. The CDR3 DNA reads TGCAGCGCCGCCCCGGGACAGGCTAACTATGGCTACACCTTC.

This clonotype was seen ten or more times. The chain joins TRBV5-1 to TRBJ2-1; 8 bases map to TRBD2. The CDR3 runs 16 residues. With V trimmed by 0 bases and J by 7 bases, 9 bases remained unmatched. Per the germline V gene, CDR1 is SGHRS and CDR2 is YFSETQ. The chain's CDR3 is CASSLVPSGRWNEQFF. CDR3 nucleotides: TGCGCCAGCAGCTTGGTTCCTAGCGGGCGGTGGAATGAGCAGTTCTTC. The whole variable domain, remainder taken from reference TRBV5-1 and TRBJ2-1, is KAGVTQTPRYLIKTRGQQVTLSCSPISGHRSVSWYQQTPGQGLQFLFEYFSETQRNKGNFPGRFSGRQFSNSRSEMNVSTLELGDSALYLCASSLVPSGRWNEQFFGPGTRLTVL.

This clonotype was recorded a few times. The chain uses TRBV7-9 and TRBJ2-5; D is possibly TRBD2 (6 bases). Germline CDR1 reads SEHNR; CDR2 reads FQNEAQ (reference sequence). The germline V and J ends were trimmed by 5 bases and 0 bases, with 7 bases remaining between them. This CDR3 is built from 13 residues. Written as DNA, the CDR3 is TGTGCCAGCAGCCGGGACTACCAAGAGACCCAGTACTTC. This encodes CASSRDYQETQYF. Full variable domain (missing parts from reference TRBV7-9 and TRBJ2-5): DTGVSQNPRHKITKRGQNVTFRCDPISEHNRLYWYRQTLGQGPEFLTYFQNEAQLEKSRLLSDRFSAERPKGSFSTLEIQRTEQGDSAMYLCASSRDYQETQYFGPGTRLLVL.

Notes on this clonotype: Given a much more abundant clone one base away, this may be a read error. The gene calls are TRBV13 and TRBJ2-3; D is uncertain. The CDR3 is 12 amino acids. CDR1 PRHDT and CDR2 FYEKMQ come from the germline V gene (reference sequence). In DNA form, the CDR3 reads TGTGTCAGCAGCTTGGAAGGGGATACGCAGTATTTT. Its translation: CVSSLEGDTQYF.

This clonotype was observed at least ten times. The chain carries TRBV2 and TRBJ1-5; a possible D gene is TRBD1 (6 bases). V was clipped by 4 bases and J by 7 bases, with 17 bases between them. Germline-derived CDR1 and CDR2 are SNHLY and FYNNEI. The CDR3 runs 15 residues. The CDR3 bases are TGTGCCAGCAGTGCTTCCAGGGGCCACGACCAGCCCCAGCATTTT. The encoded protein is CASSASRGHDQPQHF.

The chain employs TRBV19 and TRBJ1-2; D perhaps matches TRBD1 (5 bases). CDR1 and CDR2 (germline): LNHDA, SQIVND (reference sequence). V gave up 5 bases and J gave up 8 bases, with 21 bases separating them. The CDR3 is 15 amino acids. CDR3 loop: CASSGPDGGARGYTF. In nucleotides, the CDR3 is TGTGCCAGTAGTGGACCCGATGGAGGGGCGCGAGGCTACACCTTC.

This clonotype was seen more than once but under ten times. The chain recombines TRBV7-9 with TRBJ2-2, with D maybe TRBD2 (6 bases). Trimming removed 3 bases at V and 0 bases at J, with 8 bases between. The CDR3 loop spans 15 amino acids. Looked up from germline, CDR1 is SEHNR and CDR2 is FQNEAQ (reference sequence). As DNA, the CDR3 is TGTGCCAGCAGCTTGGGGACTGCGAACACCGGGGAGCTGTTTTTT. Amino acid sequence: CASSLGTANTGELFF.

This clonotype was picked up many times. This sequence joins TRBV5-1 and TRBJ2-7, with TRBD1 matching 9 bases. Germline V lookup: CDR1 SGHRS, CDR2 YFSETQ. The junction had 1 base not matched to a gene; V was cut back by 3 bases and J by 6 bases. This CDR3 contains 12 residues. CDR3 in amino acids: CASSWGQGEQYF. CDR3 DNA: TGCGCCAGCAGCTGGGGACAGGGCGAGCAGTACTTC.

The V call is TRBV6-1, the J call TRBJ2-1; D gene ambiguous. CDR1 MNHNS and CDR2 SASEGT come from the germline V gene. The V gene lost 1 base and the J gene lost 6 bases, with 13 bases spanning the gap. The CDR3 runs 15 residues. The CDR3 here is CASSEGSAGRNEQFF. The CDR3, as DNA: TGTGCCAGCAGTGAAGGGTCCGCTGGCCGCAATGAGCAGTTCTTC.

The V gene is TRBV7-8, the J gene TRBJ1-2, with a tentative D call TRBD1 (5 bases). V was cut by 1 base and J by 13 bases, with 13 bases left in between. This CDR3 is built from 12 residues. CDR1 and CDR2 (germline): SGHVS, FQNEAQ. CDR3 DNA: TGTGCCAGCAGCTTAGATGGCAGGGTTTGCACCTTC. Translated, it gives CASSLDGRVCTF.

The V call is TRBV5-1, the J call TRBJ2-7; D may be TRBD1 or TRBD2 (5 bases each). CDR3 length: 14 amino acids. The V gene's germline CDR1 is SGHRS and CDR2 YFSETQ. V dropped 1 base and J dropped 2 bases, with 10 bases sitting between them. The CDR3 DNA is TGCGCCAGCAGCTTGTTCGGGGCCACCTACGAGCAGTACTTC. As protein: CASSLFGATYEQYF.

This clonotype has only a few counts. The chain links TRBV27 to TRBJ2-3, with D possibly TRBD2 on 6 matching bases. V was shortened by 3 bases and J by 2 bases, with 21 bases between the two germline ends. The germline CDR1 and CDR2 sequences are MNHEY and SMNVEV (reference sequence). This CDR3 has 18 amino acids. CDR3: CASSFRLRGTWNTDTQYF. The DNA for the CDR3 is TGTGCCAGCAGTTTCCGGCTGCGCGGGACTTGGAACACAGATACGCAGTATTTT.

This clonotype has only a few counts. The CDR3 sequence: CASSLRTYEQYF. DNA of the CDR3: TGTGCCAGCAGTTTACGGACCTACGAGCAGTACTTC. V usage is TRBV28 and J usage is TRBJ2-7; no reliable D call. CDR3 size: 12 residues. Trimming pared 2 bases from V and 2 bases from J, leaving 4 bases between. Germline V gives CDR1 MDHEN, CDR2 SYDVKM.

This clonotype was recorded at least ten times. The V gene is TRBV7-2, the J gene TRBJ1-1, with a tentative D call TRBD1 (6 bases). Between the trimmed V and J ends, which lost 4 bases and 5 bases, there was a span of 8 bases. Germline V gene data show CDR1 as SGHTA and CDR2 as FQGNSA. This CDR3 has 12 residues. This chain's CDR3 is CASSSTGTEAFF. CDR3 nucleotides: TGTGCCAGCAGCTCCACAGGGACTGAAGCTTTCTTT.

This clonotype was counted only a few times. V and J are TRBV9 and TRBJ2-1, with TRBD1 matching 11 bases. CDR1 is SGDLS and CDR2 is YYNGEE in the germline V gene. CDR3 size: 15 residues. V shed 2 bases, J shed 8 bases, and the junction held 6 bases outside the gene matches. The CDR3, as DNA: TGTGCCAGCAGCGTTGGGACAGGGGGTGGACATGAGCAGTTCTTC. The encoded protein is CASSVGTGGGHEQFF.

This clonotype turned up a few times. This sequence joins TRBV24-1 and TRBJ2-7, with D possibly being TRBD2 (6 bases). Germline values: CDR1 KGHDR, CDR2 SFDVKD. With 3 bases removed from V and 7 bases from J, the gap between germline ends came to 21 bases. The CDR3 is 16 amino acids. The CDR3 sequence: CATSDPGSNLPSEQYF. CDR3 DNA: TGTGCCACCAGTGATCCCGGGAGCAATCTTCCCTCTGAGCAGTACTTC.

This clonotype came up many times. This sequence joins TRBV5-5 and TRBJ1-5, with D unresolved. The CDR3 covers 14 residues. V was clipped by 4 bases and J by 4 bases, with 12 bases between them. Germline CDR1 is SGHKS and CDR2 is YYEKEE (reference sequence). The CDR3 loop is CASSDGPRNQPQHF. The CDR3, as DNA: TGTGCCAGCAGCGACGGGCCTCGGAATCAGCCCCAGCATTTT.

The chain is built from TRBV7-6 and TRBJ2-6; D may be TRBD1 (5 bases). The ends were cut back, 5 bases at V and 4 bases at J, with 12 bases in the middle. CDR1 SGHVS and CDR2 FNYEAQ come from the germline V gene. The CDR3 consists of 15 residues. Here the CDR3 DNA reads TGTGCCAGCAGCCCGCAGGGTCCCGGGGCCAACGTCCTGACTTTC. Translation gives CASSPQGPGANVLTF.

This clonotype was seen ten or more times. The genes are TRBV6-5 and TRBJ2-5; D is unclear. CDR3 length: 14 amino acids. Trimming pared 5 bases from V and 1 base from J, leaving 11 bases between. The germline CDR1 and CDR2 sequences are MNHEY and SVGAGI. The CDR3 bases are TGTGCCAGCAGTCCGTCACAGAGCCAAGAGACCCAGTACTTC. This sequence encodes CASSPSQSQETQYF.

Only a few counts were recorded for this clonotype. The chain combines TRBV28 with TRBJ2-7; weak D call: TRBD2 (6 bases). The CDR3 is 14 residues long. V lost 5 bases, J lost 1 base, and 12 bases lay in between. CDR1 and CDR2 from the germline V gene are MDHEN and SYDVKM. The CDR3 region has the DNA TGTGCCAGCAGTGGAGGAGGGAGGTCCTACGAGCAGTACTTC. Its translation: CASSGGGRSYEQYF. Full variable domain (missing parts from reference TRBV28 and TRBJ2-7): DVKVTQSSRYLVKRTGEKVFLECVQDMDHENMFWYRQDPGLGLRLIYFSYDVKMKEKGDIPEGYSVSREKKERFSLILESASTNQTSMYLCASSGGGRSYEQYFGPGTRLTVT.

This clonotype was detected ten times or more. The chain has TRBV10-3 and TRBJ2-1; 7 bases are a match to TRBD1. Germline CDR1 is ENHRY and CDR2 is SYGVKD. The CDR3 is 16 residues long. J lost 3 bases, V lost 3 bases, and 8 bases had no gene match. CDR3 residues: CAISENTGVGYNEQFF. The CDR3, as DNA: TGTGCCATCAGTGAAAATACAGGGGTGGGCTACAATGAGCAGTTCTTC.